These 26 T cell receptor beta chains were sequenced from one sample in a study of T cells expressing NK-cell markers. Reprocessing the 5' RACE reads, TCRdb reports a single entry for every CDR3 protein and omits DNA. This sample's table has hundreds of thousands of distinct CDR3 sequences. The sequenced material came from blood T cells: a sorted CD56 or NKG2C T cell subset, CD4+ or CD8+ T cells, or bulk PBMC T cells (not recorded which). These receptors were collected from a man aged 18 to 35 in good health.

The chain is built from TRBV5-1 and TRBJ1-6; TCRdb's D call, TRBD1, is unchecked because there is no DNA. This CDR3 has 15 residues. Germline values: CDR1 SGHRS, CDR2 YFSETQ. The CDR3 is CASSSPGRDYSALHF.

The chain employs TRBV4-3 and TRBJ2-3; lacking DNA, the TRBD2 call made by TCRdb goes unchecked. The CDR3 has 14 residues. CDR1 and CDR2 (germline): LGHNA, YSLEER. The CDR3 loop reads CASSQGRDSDTQYF.

The chain carries TRBV6-5 and TRBJ2-2; TCRdb's assignment of TRBD2 cannot be checked, as there is no DNA. Germline CDR1 reads MNHEY; CDR2 reads SVGAGI. CDR3 length equals 19 residues. The CDR3 reads CASSYSRTSGILGTGELFF.

The genes are TRBV5-1 and TRBJ1-2; checking the TCRdb D call of TRBD1 is not possible without DNA. Looked up from germline, CDR1 is SGHRS and CDR2 is YFSETQ. This CDR3 spans 15 amino acids. The CDR3 protein is CASRPGQSLGYGYTF.

The chain couples TRBV29-1 to TRBJ2-7; absent DNA, TCRdb's TRBD2 call cannot be checked. The CDR3 runs to 15 residues. Germline-derived CDR1 and CDR2 are SQVTM and ANQGSEA. CDR3 loop: CSVPGLAGVGYEQYF.

V usage is TRBV4-1 and J usage is TRBJ1-1. This CDR3 has 13 residues. Germline lookup yields CDR1 MGHRA and CDR2 YSYEKL. CDR3 residues: CASSPGTRGEAFF.

This chain links TRBV7-2 with TRBJ2-2; with no DNA, the TCRdb D assignment of TRBD1 cannot be verified. The CDR3 length is 15 residues. The V gene's germline CDR1 is SGHTA and CDR2 FQGNSA. This CDR3 is CASSLRQGFTGELFF.

The chain couples TRBV10-3 to TRBJ2-7; the D gene TCRdb calls, TRBD1, cannot be checked with no DNA. Per germline, CDR1 ENHRY and CDR2 SYGVKD. The CDR3 spans 15 residues. CDR3 residues: CAITPGDIESYEQYF.

The chain links TRBV6-5 to TRBJ1-1. The germline CDR1 and CDR2 sequences are MNHEY and SVGAGI. This CDR3 spans 16 amino acids. The CDR3 spells CASSYSKFGRWTEAFF.

J is TRBJ2-3 and V is TRBV4-1. The CDR3 has 13 residues. Germline V gene sequence: CDR1 MGHRA, CDR2 YSYEKL. Here the CDR3 reads CASSQLTLDTQYF.

The chain has TRBV10-3 and TRBJ1-6. CDR3 length: 13 residues. Germline CDR1 is ENHRY and CDR2 is SYGVKD. CDR3 protein: CAISGQHDSPLHF.

The V and J genes are TRBV12-5 and TRBJ2-3. There are 12 residues in the CDR3. CDR1 and CDR2 from the germline V gene are LGHNT and FRNRAP. CDR3 region: CASGFGVDTQYF.

The V and J genes are TRBV19 and TRBJ1-2; TCRdb gives TRBD1 as the D gene, but with no DNA this cannot be confirmed. Germline CDR1 is LNHDA and CDR2 is SQIVND (reference sequence). This CDR3 has 16 amino acids. The CDR3 sequence is CASSTARDRENYGYTF.

The J gene is TRBJ2-5, the V gene TRBV12-3 or TRBV12-4; TCRdb reports TRBD1, a call that lacks DNA to check it against. This CDR3 has 14 amino acids. The CDR3 region is CASSPIGAVETQYF.

The gene calls are TRBV5-6 and TRBJ2-1; checking the TCRdb D call of TRBD2 is not possible without DNA. The CDR3 has 17 residues. CDR1 is SGHDT and CDR2 is YYEEEE in the germline V gene. The CDR3 loop reads CASSLRGWEGAYNEQFF.

This chain joins TRBV20-1 and TRBJ1-4. The CDR3 contains 13 residues. CDR1 DFQATT and CDR2 SNEGSKA come from the germline V gene (reference sequence). The CDR3 region is CSARTATGEKLFF.

This rearrangement joins TRBV27 to TRBJ2-3; TCRdb lists TRBD2, though no DNA is available to test this call. The CDR3 sequence is 17 residues long. Germline lookup yields CDR1 MNHEY and CDR2 SMNVEV (reference sequence). CDR3 residues: CASSFSGRPTSTDTQYF.

The gene calls are TRBV27 and TRBJ2-2. The CDR3 has 13 residues. CDR1 and CDR2 from the germline V gene are MNHEY and SMNVEV (reference sequence). CDR3 loop: CASSRGRSYELFF.

The chain is built from TRBV11-2 and TRBJ2-1; lacking DNA, the TRBD2 call made by TCRdb goes unchecked. The CDR3 length is 14 residues. Germline lookup yields CDR1 SGHAT and CDR2 FQNNGV. The CDR3: CSTSGLRDHNEQFF.

The chain links TRBV20-1 to TRBJ2-3; TCRdb reports TRBD2, a call that lacks DNA to check it against. This CDR3 is built from 13 residues. CDR1 DFQATT and CDR2 SNEGSKA come from the germline V gene (reference sequence). CDR3 loop: CSARLGTAYTQYF.

V is TRBV5-1 and J is TRBJ2-1. CDR1 SGHRS and CDR2 YFSETQ come from the germline V gene. This CDR3 has 16 residues. Here the CDR3 reads CASSTESGSSYNEQFF.

The gene calls are TRBV29-1 and TRBJ2-1; TCRdb proposes TRBD2, but this gene call is untestable without DNA. Germline V lookup: CDR1 SQVTM, CDR2 ANQGSEA. This CDR3 contains 14 residues. CDR3 sequence: CSVGERGLVGEQFF.

The V gene is TRBV6-2 or TRBV6-3, the J gene TRBJ1-5; with no DNA, the TCRdb D assignment of TRBD1 cannot be verified. Germline CDR1 reads MNHEY; CDR2 reads SVGEGT. The CDR3 is made up of 15 amino acids. The CDR3 reads CASRRTGGRNQPQHF.

The chain has TRBV6-5 and TRBJ2-1; absent DNA, TCRdb's TRBD1 call cannot be checked. Germline CDR1 is MNHEY and CDR2 is SVGAGI. There are 16 residues in the CDR3. The CDR3 spells CASNGQALRKYNEQFF.

The J gene is TRBJ2-4, the V gene TRBV7-9; TCRdb reports TRBD1, a call that lacks DNA to check it against. Germline V gene sequence: CDR1 SEHNR, CDR2 FQNEAQ (reference sequence). This CDR3 spans 16 amino acids. CDR3: CASSPLPGSAKNIQYF.

The chain has TRBV6-1 and TRBJ2-7; lacking DNA, the TRBD2 call made by TCRdb goes unchecked. The length of the CDR3 is 14 residues. Germline V gene data show CDR1 as MNHNS and CDR2 as SASEGT. This CDR3 reads CASTNSRAQQQQYF.